This TCR beta chain came from a study of T cell responses to AZD1222 COVID-19 vaccine. Remarks on this clone: Antigen specificity is unknown.

Trimming cost V 2 bases and J 8 bases; bases outside gene matches: 8. In germline, CDR1 is MNHNS, CDR2 SASEGT. This CDR3 contains 15 residues. Assay: immunoSEQ multiplex PCR; the TCRdb copy retains only in-frame clones and omits some. The repertoire holds approximately 160,000 clones, with about nine tenths as singletons. Study observations and caveats: Among vaccine-associated CD4 TCRs, coverage spanned spike, with dominance at 160-218 and 743-854.

The source was peripheral blood, collected on day 0 of AZD1222 vaccination. The V call is TRBV6-1, the J call TRBJ1-4, with 7 bases fitting TRBD1. This clonotype was obtained from an adult in good health. The CDR3 region is CASSERKGGVEKLFF. In nucleotides, the CDR3 is TGTGCCAGCAGTGAAAGGAAAGGGGGCGTAGAAAAACTGTTTTTT.